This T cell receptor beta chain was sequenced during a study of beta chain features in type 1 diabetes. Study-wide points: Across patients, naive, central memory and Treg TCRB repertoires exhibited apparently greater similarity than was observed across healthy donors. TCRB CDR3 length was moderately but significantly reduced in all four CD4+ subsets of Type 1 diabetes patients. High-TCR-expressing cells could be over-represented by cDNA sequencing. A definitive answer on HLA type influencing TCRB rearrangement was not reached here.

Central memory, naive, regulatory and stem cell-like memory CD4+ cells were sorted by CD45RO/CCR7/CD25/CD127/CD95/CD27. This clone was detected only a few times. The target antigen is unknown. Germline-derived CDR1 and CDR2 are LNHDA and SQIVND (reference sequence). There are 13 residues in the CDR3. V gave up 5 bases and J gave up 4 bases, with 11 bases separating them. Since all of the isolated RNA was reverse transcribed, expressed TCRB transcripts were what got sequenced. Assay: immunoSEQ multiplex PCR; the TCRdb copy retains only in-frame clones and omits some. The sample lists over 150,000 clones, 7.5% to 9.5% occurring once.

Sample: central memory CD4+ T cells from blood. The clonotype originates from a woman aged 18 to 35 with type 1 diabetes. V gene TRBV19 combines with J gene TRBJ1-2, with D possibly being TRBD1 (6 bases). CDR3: CASSLGAGYGYTF. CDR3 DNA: TGTGCCAGTAGTTTGGGGGCAGGCTATGGCTACACCTTC.